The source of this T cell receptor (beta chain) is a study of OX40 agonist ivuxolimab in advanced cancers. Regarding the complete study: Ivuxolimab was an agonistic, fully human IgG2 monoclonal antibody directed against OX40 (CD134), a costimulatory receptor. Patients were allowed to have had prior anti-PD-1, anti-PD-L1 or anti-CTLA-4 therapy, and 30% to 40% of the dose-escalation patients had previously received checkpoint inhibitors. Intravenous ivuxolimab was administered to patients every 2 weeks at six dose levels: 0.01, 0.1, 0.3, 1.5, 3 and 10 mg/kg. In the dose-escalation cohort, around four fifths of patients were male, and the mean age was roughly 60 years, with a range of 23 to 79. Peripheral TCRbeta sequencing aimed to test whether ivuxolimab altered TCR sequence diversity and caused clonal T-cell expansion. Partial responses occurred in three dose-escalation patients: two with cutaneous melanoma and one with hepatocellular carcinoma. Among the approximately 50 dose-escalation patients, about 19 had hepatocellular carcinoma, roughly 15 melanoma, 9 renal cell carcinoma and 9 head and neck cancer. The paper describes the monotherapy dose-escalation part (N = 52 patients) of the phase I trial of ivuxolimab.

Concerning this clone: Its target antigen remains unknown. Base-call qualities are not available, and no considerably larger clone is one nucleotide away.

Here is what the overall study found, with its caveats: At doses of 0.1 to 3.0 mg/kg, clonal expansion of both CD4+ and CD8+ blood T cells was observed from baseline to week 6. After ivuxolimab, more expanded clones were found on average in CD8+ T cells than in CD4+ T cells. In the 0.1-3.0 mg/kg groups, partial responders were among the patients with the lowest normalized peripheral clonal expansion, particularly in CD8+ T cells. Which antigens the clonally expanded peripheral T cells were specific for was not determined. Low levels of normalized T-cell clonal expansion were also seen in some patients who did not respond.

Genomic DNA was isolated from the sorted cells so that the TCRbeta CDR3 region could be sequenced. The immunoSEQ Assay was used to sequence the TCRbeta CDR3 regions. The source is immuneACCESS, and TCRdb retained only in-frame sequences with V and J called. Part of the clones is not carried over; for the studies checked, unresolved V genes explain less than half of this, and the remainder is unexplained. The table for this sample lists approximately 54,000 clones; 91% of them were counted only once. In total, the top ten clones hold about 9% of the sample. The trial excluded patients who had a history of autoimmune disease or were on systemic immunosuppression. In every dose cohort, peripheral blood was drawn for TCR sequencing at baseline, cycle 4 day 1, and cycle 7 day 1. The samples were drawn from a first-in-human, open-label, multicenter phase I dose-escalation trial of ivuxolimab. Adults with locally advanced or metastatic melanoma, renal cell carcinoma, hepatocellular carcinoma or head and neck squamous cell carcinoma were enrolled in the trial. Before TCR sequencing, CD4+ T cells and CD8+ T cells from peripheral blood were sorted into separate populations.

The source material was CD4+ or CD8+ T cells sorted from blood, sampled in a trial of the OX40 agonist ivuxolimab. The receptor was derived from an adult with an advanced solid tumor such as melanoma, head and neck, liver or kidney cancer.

CDR3 protein: CASSPSDTEAFF. The bases are TGCGCCAGCAGCCCAAGTGACACTGAAGCTTTCTTT. This chain joins TRBV23-1 to TRBJ1-1, with the D segment identity uncertain. TRBV23-1 is classed as an ORF, of uncertain function. Measured from the cysteine to the phenylalanine, the CDR3 is 12 residues long. The only DNA kept is the CDR3, 36 bases in frame from the first base. Trimming removed 6 bases from V and 3 bases from J, leaving 8 bases between the germline ends.